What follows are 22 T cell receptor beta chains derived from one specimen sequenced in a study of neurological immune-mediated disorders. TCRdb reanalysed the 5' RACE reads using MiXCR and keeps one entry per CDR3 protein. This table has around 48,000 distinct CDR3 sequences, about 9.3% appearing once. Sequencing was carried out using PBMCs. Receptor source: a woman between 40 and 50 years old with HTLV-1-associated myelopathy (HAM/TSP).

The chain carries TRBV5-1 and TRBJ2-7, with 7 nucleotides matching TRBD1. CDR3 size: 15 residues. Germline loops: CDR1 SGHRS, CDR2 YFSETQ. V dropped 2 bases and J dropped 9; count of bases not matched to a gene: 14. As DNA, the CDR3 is TGCGCCAGCAGCTTACGGACAGGACTCGACGGAGCGCAGTACTTC. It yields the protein CASSLRTGLDGAQYF.

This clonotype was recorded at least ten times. The CDR3 nucleotides are TGTGCCAGCAGCGTAACAGGGAAGGGCTATGGCTACACCTTC. The encoded protein is CASSVTGKGYGYTF. The V call is TRBV3-1, the J call TRBJ1-2; TRBD1 might be the D (6 bases). The CDR3 loop spans 14 amino acids. V lost 5 bases to trimming and J lost 4 bases, with 14 bases between them. Germline CDR1 LGHDT, CDR2 YNNKEL (reference sequence).

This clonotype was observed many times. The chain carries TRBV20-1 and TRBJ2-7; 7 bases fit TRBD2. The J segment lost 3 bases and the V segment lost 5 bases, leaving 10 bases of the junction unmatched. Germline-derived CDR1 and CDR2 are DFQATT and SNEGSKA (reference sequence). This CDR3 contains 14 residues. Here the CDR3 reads CSAHTSAGDYEQYF. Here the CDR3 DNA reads TGCAGTGCTCATACTAGCGCGGGGGACTACGAGCAGTACTTC.

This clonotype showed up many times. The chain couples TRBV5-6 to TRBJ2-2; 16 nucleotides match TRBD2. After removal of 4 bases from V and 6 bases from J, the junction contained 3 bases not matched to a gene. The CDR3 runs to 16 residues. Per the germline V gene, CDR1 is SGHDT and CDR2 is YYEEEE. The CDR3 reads CASSAGTSGGAGELFF. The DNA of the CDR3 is TGTGCCAGCAGCGCCGGGACTAGCGGGGGGGCCGGGGAGCTGTTTTTT.

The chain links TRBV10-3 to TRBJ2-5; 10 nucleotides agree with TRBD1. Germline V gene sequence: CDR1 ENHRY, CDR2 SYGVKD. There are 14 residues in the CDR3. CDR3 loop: CVTQRDRGVETQYF. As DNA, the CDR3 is TGTGTCACTCAGAGGGACAGGGGTGTAGAGACCCAGTACTTC.

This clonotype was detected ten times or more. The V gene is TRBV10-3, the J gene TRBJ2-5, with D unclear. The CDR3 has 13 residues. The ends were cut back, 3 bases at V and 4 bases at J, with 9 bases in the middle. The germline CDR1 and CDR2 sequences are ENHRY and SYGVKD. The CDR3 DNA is TGTGCCATCAGTGACTCTAACACAGAGACCCAGTACTTC. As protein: CAISDSNTETQYF.

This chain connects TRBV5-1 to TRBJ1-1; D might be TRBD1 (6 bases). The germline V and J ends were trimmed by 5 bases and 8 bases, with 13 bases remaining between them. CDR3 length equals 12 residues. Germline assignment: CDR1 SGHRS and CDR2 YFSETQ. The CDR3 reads CASSIGGAEAFF. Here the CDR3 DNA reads TGCGCCAGCAGTATTGGGGGGGCAGAAGCTTTCTTT.

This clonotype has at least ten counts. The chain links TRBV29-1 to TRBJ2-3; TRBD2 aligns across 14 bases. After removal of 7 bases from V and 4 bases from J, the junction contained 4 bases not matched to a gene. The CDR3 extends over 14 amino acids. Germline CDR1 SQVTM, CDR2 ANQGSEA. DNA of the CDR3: TGCAGCGGACTAGCGGGAGGGCCGGCAGATACGCAGTATTTT. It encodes CSGLAGGPADTQYF.

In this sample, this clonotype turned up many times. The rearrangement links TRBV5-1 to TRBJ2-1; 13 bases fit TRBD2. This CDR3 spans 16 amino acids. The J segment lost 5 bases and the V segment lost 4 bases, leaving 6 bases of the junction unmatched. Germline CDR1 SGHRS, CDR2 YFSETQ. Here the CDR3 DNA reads TGCGCCAGCAGCCCCGGGACTAGCGGGACCGACAATGAGCAGTTCTTC. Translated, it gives CASSPGTSGTDNEQFF.

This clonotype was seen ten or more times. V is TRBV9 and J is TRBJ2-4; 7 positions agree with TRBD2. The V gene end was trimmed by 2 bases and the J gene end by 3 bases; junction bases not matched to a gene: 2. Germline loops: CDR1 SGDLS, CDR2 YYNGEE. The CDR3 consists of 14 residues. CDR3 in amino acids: CASSVGGGKNIQYF. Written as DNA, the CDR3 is TGTGCCAGCAGCGTGGGCGGGGGCAAAAACATTCAGTACTTC.

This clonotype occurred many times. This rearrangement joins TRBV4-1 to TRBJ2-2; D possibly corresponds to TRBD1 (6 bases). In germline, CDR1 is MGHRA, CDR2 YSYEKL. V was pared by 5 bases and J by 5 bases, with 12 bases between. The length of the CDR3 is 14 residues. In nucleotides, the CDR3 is TGCGCCAGCAGCATAATTGGACAGACCGGGGAGCTGTTTTTT. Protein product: CASSIIGQTGELFF.

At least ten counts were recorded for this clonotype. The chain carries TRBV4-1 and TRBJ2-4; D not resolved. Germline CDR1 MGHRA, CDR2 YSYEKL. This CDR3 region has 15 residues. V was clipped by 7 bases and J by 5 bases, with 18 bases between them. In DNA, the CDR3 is TGCGCCAGCAAGGTTAGCCCGGTTAGGGAAAACATTCAGTACTTC. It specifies CASKVSPVRENIQYF.

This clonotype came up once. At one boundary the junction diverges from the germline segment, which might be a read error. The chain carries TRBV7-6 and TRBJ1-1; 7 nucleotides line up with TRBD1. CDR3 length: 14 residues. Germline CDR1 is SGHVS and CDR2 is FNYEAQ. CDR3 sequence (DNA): TGTGCCATCAGCTTGGACAGGAGGAACACTGAAGCTTTCTTT. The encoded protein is CAISLDRRNTEAFF.

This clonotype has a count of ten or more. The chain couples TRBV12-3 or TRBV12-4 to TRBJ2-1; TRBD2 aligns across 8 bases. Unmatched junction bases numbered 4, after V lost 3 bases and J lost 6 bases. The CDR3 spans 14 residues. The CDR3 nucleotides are TGTGCCAGCAGTTTTTTAGCGGGGTCCAATGAGCAGTTCTTC. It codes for CASSFLAGSNEQFF.

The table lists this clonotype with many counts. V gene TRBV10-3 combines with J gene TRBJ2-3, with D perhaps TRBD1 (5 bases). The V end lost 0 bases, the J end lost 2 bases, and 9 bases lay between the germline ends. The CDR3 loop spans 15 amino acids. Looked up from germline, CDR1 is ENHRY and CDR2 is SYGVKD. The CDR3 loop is CAISESKGSTDTQYF. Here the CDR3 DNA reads TGTGCCATCAGTGAGTCTAAGGGGTCCACAGATACGCAGTATTTT.

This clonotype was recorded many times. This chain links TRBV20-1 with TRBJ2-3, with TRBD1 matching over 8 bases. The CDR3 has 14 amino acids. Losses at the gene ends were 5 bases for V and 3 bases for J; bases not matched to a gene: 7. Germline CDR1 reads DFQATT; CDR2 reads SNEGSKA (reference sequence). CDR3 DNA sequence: TGCAGTGCTCCGGACAGGGCACGTACAGATACGCAGTATTTT. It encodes CSAPDRARTDTQYF.

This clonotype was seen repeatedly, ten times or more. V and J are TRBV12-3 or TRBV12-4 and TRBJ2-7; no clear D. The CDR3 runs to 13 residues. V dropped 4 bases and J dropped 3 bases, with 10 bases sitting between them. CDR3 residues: CASSSPSRYEQYF. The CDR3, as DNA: TGTGCCAGCAGTTCCCCCTCCCGCTACGAGCAGTACTTC.

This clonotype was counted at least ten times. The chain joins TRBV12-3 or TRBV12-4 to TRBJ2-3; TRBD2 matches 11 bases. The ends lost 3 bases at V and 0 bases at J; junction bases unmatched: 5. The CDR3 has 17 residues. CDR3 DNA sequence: TGTGCCAGCAGTTTGGGACTAGCGGCATCTAGCACAGATACGCAGTATTTT. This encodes CASSLGLAASSTDTQYF.

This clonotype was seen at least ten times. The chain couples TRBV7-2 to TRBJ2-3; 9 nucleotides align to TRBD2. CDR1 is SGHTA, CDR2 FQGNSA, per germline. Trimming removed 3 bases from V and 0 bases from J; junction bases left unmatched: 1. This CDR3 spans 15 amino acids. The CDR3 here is CASSFGTSSTDTQYF. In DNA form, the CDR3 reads TGTGCCAGCAGCTTCGGGACTAGCAGCACAGATACGCAGTATTTT.

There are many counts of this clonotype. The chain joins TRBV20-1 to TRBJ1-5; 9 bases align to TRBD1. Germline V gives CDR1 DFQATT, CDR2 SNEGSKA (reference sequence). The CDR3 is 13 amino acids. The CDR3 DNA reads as TGCAGCCTGGGACAGGGAGTAGAACAGCCCCAGCATTTT. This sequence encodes CSLGQGVEQPQHF.

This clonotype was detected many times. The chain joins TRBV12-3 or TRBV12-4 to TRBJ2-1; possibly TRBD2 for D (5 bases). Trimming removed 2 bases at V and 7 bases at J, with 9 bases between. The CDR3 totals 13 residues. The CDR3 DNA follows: TGTGCCAGCAGTTTAACTAGTCTTAATGAGCAGTTCTTC. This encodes CASSLTSLNEQFF.

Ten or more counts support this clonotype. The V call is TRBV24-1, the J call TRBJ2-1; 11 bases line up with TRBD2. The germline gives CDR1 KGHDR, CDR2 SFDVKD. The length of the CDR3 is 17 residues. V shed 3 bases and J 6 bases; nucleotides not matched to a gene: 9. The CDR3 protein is CATSDARGSGGANEQFF. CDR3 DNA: TGTGCCACCAGTGATGCCCGGGGTAGCGGGGGGGCCAATGAGCAGTTCTTC.